This TCR beta chain was profiled in a study of blood T cell repertoires in COVID-19. Across the whole study: Samples came from the United States, Italy and Spain, spanning acute and convalescent COVID-19. PBMCs, B-cell-depleted T cells, or T cells provided the cDNA or gDNA that made up the material.

V lost 2 bases to trimming and J lost 11 bases, with 18 bases between them. The germline gives CDR1 MNHEY, CDR2 SMNVEV (reference sequence). The CDR3 extends over 15 amino acids. The assay was immunoSEQ multiplex PCR, and TCRdb's table has in-frame clones only and misses some. The table has approximately 67,000 clones, about 91% seen once. This chain joins TRBV27 and TRBJ1-4; no clear D. The material sequenced was peripheral blood. This receptor was obtained from a human donor in a cohort sampled during active COVID-19. CDR3 in DNA: TGTGCCAGCAGTTTACGCCAAGGGAGAGCGGGGAAACTGTTTTTT. Protein: CASSLRQGRAGKLFF.